This TCR beta chain originates from a study of CD8 T cells in ankylosing spondylitis. A few counts support this clonotype. The antigen remains unidentified. TCRdb fed the 5' RACE reads into MiXCR, producing one record per CDR3 protein. The sample lists about 140,000 distinct CDR3 sequences; roughly 8% were seen once. The study's findings and limits: There was reportedly significant enrichment of clones that were disease-linked in matched ankylosing spondylitis synovial fluid.

This sequence was found in a male donor with ankylosing spondylitis. Specimen: synovial fluid, either unsorted or a sorted T cell fraction (not recorded which).

CDR3 region: CASSSGGQGFGNTIYF. CDR3 coding DNA: TGTGCCAGCAGCTCGGGGGGACAGGGGTTTGGAAACACCATATATTTT. The chain employs TRBV28 and TRBJ1-3, with TRBD1 identical over 10 bases. Germline CDR1 reads MDHEN; CDR2 reads SYDVKM. Trimming at V came to 6 bases and at J to 3 bases, leaving 8 bases not matched to a gene. The CDR3 runs to 16 residues.